This passage covers 7 T cell receptor beta chains from one sample sequenced in a study of CD8+ T cells in alopecia areata. This sample's treatment: oral pan-JAK inhibitor, 5-10 mg twice daily. As the sequencing template, cDNA was produced by extracting RNA and reverse transcribing it. Some clones are missing from TCRdb's copy, which holds only in-frame ones; the method was immunoSEQ multiplex PCR. The sample has 120,000 or so clones, roughly 60% seen once; the top ten hold almost 30%. Material: CD8+ T cells sorted from blood, obtained at week 4, from a patient treated with tofacitinib. These receptors all come from a human donor with alopecia areata.

This rearrangement joins TRBV29-1 to TRBJ1-1; tentatively, D is TRBD1 (6 bases). In germline, CDR1 is SQVTM, CDR2 ANQGSEA. The CDR3 runs 11 residues. Trimming removed 4 bases from V and 8 bases from J, with 11 bases in between. The DNA of the CDR3 is TGCAGCGTTGGGTCGGGGGCCGAAGCTTTCTTT. Its protein is CSVGSGAEAFF.

The chain carries TRBV5-8 and TRBJ1-2; 10 bases match TRBD1. CDR3 length: 15 amino acids. The V gene end was trimmed by 4 bases and the J gene end by 4 bases; junction bases not matched to a gene: 7. Germline lookup yields CDR1 SGHTS and CDR2 YDEGEE. The CDR3 reads CASSHPGQGIYGYTF. CDR3 DNA sequence: TGTGCCAGCAGCCACCCGGGACAGGGGATCTATGGCTACACCTTC. Looking up the rest from reference TRBV5-8 and TRBJ1-2 gives the full variable domain: EAGVTQSPTHLIKTRGQQATLRCSPISGHTSVYWYQQALGLGLQFLLWYDEGEERNRGNFPPRFSGRQFPNYSSELNVNALELEDSALYLCASSHPGQGIYGYTFGSGTRLTVV.

The chain has TRBV30 and TRBJ1-2; 8 bases line up with TRBD1. After removal of 7 bases from V and 3 bases from J, the junction contained 4 bases not matched to a gene. The V gene's germline CDR1 is GTSNPN and CDR2 SVGIG (reference sequence). The CDR3 runs to 12 residues. The CDR3 sequence is CAFETGDYGYTF. The CDR3 bases are TGTGCCTTCGAGACAGGGGACTATGGCTACACCTTC.

The chain uses TRBV25-1 and TRBJ1-2, with D tentatively TRBD1 (5 bases). Trimming left V 8 bases short and J 1 base short, with 14 bases between. Per the germline V gene, CDR1 is MGHDK and CDR2 is SYGVNS. The CDR3 length is 14 residues. In nucleotides, the CDR3 is TGTGCCAGCGGACCGGGGGACCATAACTATGGCTACACCTTC. Residues: CASGPGDHNYGYTF.

This chain connects TRBV5-4 to TRBJ1-1; no firm D call. The CDR3 runs to 11 residues. Germline CDR1 is SGHNT and CDR2 is YYREEE (reference sequence). Trimming left V 4 bases short and J 7 bases short, with 8 bases between. The CDR3 spells CASSQTDEAFF. As DNA, the CDR3 is TGTGCCAGCAGCCAAACTGATGAAGCTTTCTTT. Complete variable domain (other parts from reference TRBV5-4 and TRBJ1-1): ETGVTQSPTHLIKTRGQQVTLRCSSQSGHNTVSWYQQALGQGPQFIFQYYREEENGRGNFPPRFSGLQFPNYSSELNVNALELDDSALYLCASSQTDEAFFGQGTRLTVV.

The chain has TRBV7-9 and TRBJ2-5, with 7 bases identical to TRBD2. Per the germline V gene, CDR1 is SEHNR and CDR2 is FQNEAQ (reference sequence). The CDR3 consists of 16 residues. Germline trimming cut 5 bases from V and 5 bases from J; bases unmatched to any gene: 14. The CDR3 is CASSPLQGPRGETQYF. The CDR3 DNA follows: TGTGCCAGCAGCCCCCTGCAAGGTCCGCGGGGGGAGACCCAGTACTTC.

The chain joins TRBV7-9 to TRBJ2-3, with D possibly matching TRBD2 (6 bases). The V and J ends lost 1 base and 2 bases respectively, with 13 bases between them. The CDR3 is 16 residues long. Looked up from germline, CDR1 is SEHNR and CDR2 is FQNEAQ (reference sequence). This CDR3 reads CASSLVPSSDTDTQYF. In nucleotides, the CDR3 is TGTGCCAGCAGCTTAGTACCGTCTAGCGACACAGATACGCAGTATTTT. The whole variable domain, filled in from reference TRBV7-9 and TRBJ2-3, reads DTGVSQNPRHKITKRGQNVTFRCDPISEHNRLYWYRQTLGQGPEFLTYFQNEAQLEKSRLLSDRFSAERPKGSFSTLEIQRTEQGDSAMYLCASSLVPSSDTDTQYFGPGTRLTVL.